Each of the 15 T cell receptor beta chains below was sequenced from the same sample in a study of CDR3 diversity in severe acne. TCRdb fed the PCR reads into MiXCR, producing one record per CDR3 protein. The table records about 84,000 distinct CDR3 sequences, over 40% of them present only once. Sequenced material: blood. These receptors all stem from a male donor in good health, without acne.

This clonotype occurred many times. The chain uses TRBV20-1 and TRBJ2-7; maybe TRBD2 (6 bases). The CDR3 sequence is 12 residues long. From germline, CDR1 is DFQATT and CDR2 SNEGSKA (reference sequence). Trimming took 5 bases from V and 0 from J, leaving 8 bases between them. The CDR3 protein is CSAGGSSYEQYF. The CDR3 DNA reads as TGCAGTGCTGGGGGGAGCTCCTACGAGCAGTACTTC.

In this sample, this clonotype turned up a few times. This chain connects TRBV7-9 to TRBJ1-1; weak D call: TRBD1 (5 bases). Germline assignment: CDR1 SEHNR and CDR2 FQNEAQ (reference sequence). CDR3 length equals 15 residues. Trimming took 5 bases from V and 2 from J, leaving 15 bases between them. CDR3 residues: CASSKGTAANTEAFF. The CDR3 DNA follows: TGTGCCAGCAGCAAGGGGACGGCCGCTAACACTGAAGCTTTCTTT.

This chain joins TRBV7-2 and TRBJ1-1; D call uncertain. Trimming shortened V by 3 bases and J by 8 bases, and 13 bases separated the two germline ends. From germline, CDR1 is SGHTA and CDR2 FQGNSA. The CDR3 sequence is 13 residues long. The chain's CDR3 is CASSLALPLEAFF. DNA for the CDR3: TGTGCCAGCAGCTTGGCCCTCCCGTTGGAAGCTTTCTTT. The whole variable domain, filled in from reference TRBV7-2 and TRBJ1-1, reads GAGVSQSPSNKVTEKGKDVELRCDPISGHTALYWYRQSLGQGLEFLIYFQGNSAPDKSGLPSDRFSAERTGGSVSTLTIQRTQQEDSAVYLCASSLALPLEAFFGQGTRLTVV.

V usage is TRBV15 and J usage is TRBJ2-7; the D is unclear. CDR3 length: 13 amino acids. V was shortened by 3 bases and J by 4 bases, with 10 bases between the two germline ends. Germline V CDR1 and CDR2: LNHNV, YYDKDF (reference sequence). CDR3 coding DNA: TGTGCCACCAGCAGCGATGGGTGGTACGAGCAGTACTTC. Translated, it gives CATSSDGWYEQYF.

As concerns this clonotype: The junction departs from germline at one end; a sequencing error may be responsible. V and J are TRBV12-3 or TRBV12-4 and TRBJ1-1, with D tentatively TRBD1 (5 bases). This CDR3 is 17 amino acids long. CDR3 sequence: CASSAVRLTDSNTEAFF. DNA of the CDR3: TGTGCCAGCAGTGCAGTACGCCTCACTGACAGTAACACTGAGGCTTTCTTT.

V and J are TRBV7-3 and TRBJ2-7; D ambiguous. Trimming removed 1 base at V and 3 bases at J, with 13 bases between. The CDR3 is made up of 15 amino acids. Germline V gene lookup returns CDR1 SGHTA and CDR2 FQGTGA. The CDR3 nucleotides read TGTGCCAGCAGCTTAAACAATGGTGGCTACTACGAGCAGTACTTC. The encoded protein is CASSLNNGGYYEQYF.

V is TRBV5-6 and J is TRBJ1-1, with D tentatively TRBD1 (6 bases). CDR1 is SGHDT and CDR2 is YYEEEE in the germline V gene. The CDR3 runs 16 residues. V lost 1 base and J 5 bases, leaving 18 bases between the germline ends. DNA of the CDR3: TGTGCCAGCAGCTTGAGGGGCAGGGGTCGGGGGACTGAAGCTTTCTTT. Its translation is CASSLRGRGRGTEAFF.

The chain is built from TRBV24-1 and TRBJ2-3, with D perhaps matching TRBD1 or TRBD2 (5 bases each). The V end lost 4 bases, the J end lost 8 bases, and 15 bases lay between the germline ends. CDR1 and CDR2 from the germline V gene are KGHDR and SFDVKD. The CDR3 runs to 14 residues. Here the CDR3 DNA reads TGTGCCACCAGTGACCCGACAGCGGAGGCTACGCAGTATTTT. It specifies CATSDPTAEATQYF.

This clonotype was found a few times. This chain connects TRBV20-1 to TRBJ1-1; perhaps TRBD1 as D (5 bases). Germline CDR1 reads DFQATT; CDR2 reads SNEGSKA (reference sequence). Deletions cut 6 bases from V and 7 bases from J, with 9 bases between. This CDR3 has 10 amino acids. CDR3: CSARDGEAFF. CDR3 DNA: TGCAGTGCGAGGGACGGTGAAGCTTTCTTT.

V and J are TRBV27 and TRBJ2-6; no clear D. The germline V and J ends were trimmed by 3 bases and 4 bases, with 4 bases remaining between them. Germline V gene lookup returns CDR1 MNHEY and CDR2 SMNVEV (reference sequence). The CDR3 extends over 13 amino acids. The CDR3 DNA follows: TGTGCCAGCAGTTTTGGCGGGGCCAACGTCCTGACTTTC. Encoded protein: CASSFGGANVLTF.

The chain is built from TRBV24-1 and TRBJ1-2; TRBD1 is a possible D gene (6 bases). The V end was cut by 1 base, the J end by 4 bases, with 15 bases between. The CDR3 runs 16 residues. Per the germline V gene, CDR1 is KGHDR and CDR2 is SFDVKD. The CDR3 bases are TGTGCCACCAGTGATTTTGCAGGGGAAGGCCTCTATGGCTACACCTTC. This translates into CATSDFAGEGLYGYTF.

This clonotype was detected many times. The chain uses TRBV12-5 and TRBJ2-3, with 9 bases identical to TRBD1. In germline, CDR1 is LGHNT, CDR2 FRNRAP. This CDR3 comprises 15 residues. V was clipped by 5 bases and J by 6 bases; unmatched bases: 9. DNA for the CDR3: TGTGCTAGTGGTCACGGGACAGGGCAAGTGGATACGCAGTATTTT. This sequence encodes CASGHGTGQVDTQYF.

The chain carries TRBV7-9 and TRBJ2-7; 10 nucleotides line up with TRBD2. There are 15 residues in the CDR3. V was clipped by 3 bases and J by 3 bases; unmatched bases: 5. Germline values: CDR1 SEHNR, CDR2 FQNEAQ (reference sequence). The CDR3 DNA follows: TGTGCCAGCAGCTTTATACTAGCGGGAAACTACGAGCAGTACTTC. Protein sequence: CASSFILAGNYEQYF.

The chain uses TRBV25-1 and TRBJ1-2; tentative D call: TRBD1 (6 bases). Germline CDR1 reads MGHDK; CDR2 reads SYGVNS. Trimming shortened V by 5 bases and J by 6 bases, and 13 bases separated the two germline ends. The CDR3 runs 13 residues. The CDR3 reads CASSYGDTDGYTF. CDR3 in DNA: TGTGCCAGCAGTTACGGGGACACCGATGGCTACACCTTC.

This clonotype was seen repeatedly, ten times or more. The chain couples TRBV5-1 to TRBJ2-5, with D perhaps matching TRBD1 or TRBD2 (5 bases each). The V and J ends lost 5 bases and 5 bases respectively, with 16 bases between them. The germline gives CDR1 SGHRS, CDR2 YFSETQ. The CDR3 runs to 14 residues. As DNA, the CDR3 is TGCGCCAGCAGAGCCGGGACGATCTCCGAGACCCAGTACTTC. The encoded protein is CASRAGTISETQYF.